The 12 T cell receptor beta chains below come from one sample, sequenced in a study of CD8+CD57+ T cells in acquired aplastic anemia (dated by TCRdb to the late 2010s). The sequencer was an Illumina HiSeq 2000. Genomic DNA served as template for TCR beta VDJ combination and CDR3 sequence profiling. The public sequencing data were trimmed at Q25 with fastp and processed into clonotypes with MiXCR by TCRdb, which kept only in-frame beta chains. Every CDR3 protein is listed once, alongside the most common genes and DNA of its rows. Counted in this sample were around 190,000 distinct CDR3 sequences; over 60% of them appeared once. The top ten clonotypes cover 29% of the sample. Sequenced input: sorted CD4+, CD8+, or CD8+CD57+ T cells (not recorded which) from PBMCs. The origin of the receptors is a human donor in good health.

The chain has TRBV2 and TRBJ1-5; D unclear. Trimming took 8 bases from V and 0 from J, leaving 5 bases between them. CDR1 and CDR2 from the germline V gene are SNHLY and FYNNEI. The CDR3 has 12 residues. In DNA form, the CDR3 reads TGTGCCAGCCAGTATAGCAATCAGCCCCAGCATTTT. Translating it yields CASQYSNQPQHF.

This clonotype was counted only a few times. This chain uses TRBV2 with TRBJ2-3; weak D call: TRBD2 (5 bases). V was cut by 7 bases and J by 3 bases, with 11 bases left in between. The germline V gene encodes CDR1 SNHLY and CDR2 FYNNEI. The CDR3 covers 13 residues. CDR3 DNA: TGTGCCAGCACTCAGAGACTAACAGATACGCAGTATTTT. Its translation: CASTQRLTDTQYF.

This clonotype was picked up one time. The CDR3 nucleotides read TGCACCACGCGACATCCCCGGGTCCAGGAGCAGTTCTTC. Translating gives CTTRHPRVQEQFF. The rearrangement joins TRBV20-1 to TRBJ2-1; D gene uncertain. The CDR3 contains 13 residues. Germline V gives CDR1 DFQATT, CDR2 SNEGSKA (reference sequence).

The count of this clonotype is one. A read error may produce the germline difference seen at one junction end. This sequence joins TRBV24-1 and TRBJ2-6, with D hard to call. The CDR3 is 15 residues long. Per germline, CDR1 KGHDR and CDR2 SFDVKD. CDR3 region: CATNDSQYPANVLTF. CDR3 sequence (DNA): TGTGCCACCAATGATTCTCAATACCCGGCCAACGTCCTGACTTTC.

Comment on this clonotype: It may be a read error: a sequence one base away is much more abundant. The chain has TRBV6-5 and TRBJ2-1, with a possible D match to TRBD1 (6 bases). V lost 2 bases, J lost 10 bases, and 15 bases lay in between. CDR1 MNHEY and CDR2 SVGAGI come from the germline V gene. The CDR3 covers 14 residues. CDR3 amino acids: CASSYPSGTWEQFF. The CDR3 DNA reads as TGTGCCAGCAGTTACCCCTCGGGGACATGGGAGCAGTTCTTC.

This clonotype was seen a few times. The rearrangement joins TRBV20-1 to TRBJ1-2; TRBD1 aligns across 8 bases. CDR1 is DFQATT, CDR2 SNEGSKA, per germline (reference sequence). The ends lost 4 bases at V and 9 bases at J; junction bases unmatched: 7. The CDR3 extends over 12 amino acids. Here the CDR3 reads CSAIPGQGSYTF. The CDR3, as DNA: TGCAGTGCTATACCCGGACAGGGAAGCTACACCTTC.

The chain employs TRBV14 and TRBJ1-3; 7 bases align to TRBD1. Germline trimming cut 5 bases from V and 6 bases from J; bases unmatched to any gene: 7. From germline, CDR1 is SGHDN and CDR2 FVKESK. The CDR3 has 14 amino acids. CDR3 sequence reads: CASSIGGRENTIYF. In nucleotides, the CDR3 is TGTGCCAGCAGCATAGGGGGCCGAGAAAACACCATATATTTT.

This clonotype was seen once. This chain uses TRBV10-2 with TRBJ2-1; TRBD2 matches at 8 bases. The CDR3 is made up of 17 amino acids. V was clipped by 3 bases and J by 2 bases; unmatched bases: 9. Germline CDR1 WSHSY, CDR2 SAAADI. The CDR3 DNA sequence: TGCGCCAGCAGTGATGGGGCTAGCGGGTTTACCTACAATGAGCAGTTCTTC. Encoded protein: CASSDGASGFTYNEQFF.

As DNA, the CDR3 is TGTGCCAGCAGTTATGACAGGGTCTATGGCTACACCTTC. Protein: CASSYDRVYGYTF. The chain is built from TRBV6-2 or TRBV6-3 and TRBJ1-2; 7 bases align to TRBD1. The CDR3 loop spans 13 amino acids. J gave up 4 bases and V 3 bases, and 2 bases lay outside the gene matches. The V gene's germline CDR1 is MNHEY and CDR2 SVGEGT.

There are a few counts of this clonotype. This chain joins TRBV7-9 and TRBJ2-7, with D possibly matching TRBD2 (5 bases). Germline-derived CDR1 and CDR2 are SEHNR and FQNEAQ (reference sequence). The CDR3 extends over 13 amino acids. The V end was cut by 2 bases, the J end by 5 bases, with 10 bases between. The DNA for the CDR3 is TGTGCCAGCAGCTTAAGAGGGAGACACGAGCAGTACTTC. It specifies CASSLRGRHEQYF.

The V and J genes are TRBV19 and TRBJ1-5; 7 positions agree with TRBD1. Germline loops: CDR1 LNHDA, CDR2 SQIVND (reference sequence). The CDR3 is made up of 18 amino acids. V was pared by 5 bases and J by 13 bases, with 26 bases of the junction left unmatched. The CDR3 nucleotides read TGTGCCAGTAGTTTATCAGGGGGGGGCACTGATAAACTACTGGCACAGCATTTT. This encodes CASSLSGGGTDKLLAQHF.

This clonotype came up many times. The chain couples TRBV27 to TRBJ2-7, with unresolved D. This CDR3 has 11 amino acids. In germline, CDR1 is MNHEY, CDR2 SMNVEV (reference sequence). With 6 bases removed from V and 2 bases from J, the gap between germline ends came to 5 bases. The CDR3 is CASRAPYEQYF. The DNA of the CDR3 is TGTGCCAGCAGGGCCCCCTACGAGCAGTACTTC.